This T cell receptor beta chain stems from a study of blood T cell repertoires in COVID-19 (dated by TCRdb to about 2020). Looking at the study overall: Collaborator samples came from the United States, Italy and Spain and covered acute and convalescent phases of COVID-19. The prospective study material was composed of cDNA or gDNA derived from T cells, B-cell-depleted T cells, or PBMCs. Deeply sampled blood TCRbeta repertoires from subjects exposed to, actively infected with, or recovered from COVID-19 were included in the dataset. A freely available public database, intended as a resource for researchers studying the immune response to SARS-CoV-2, is where the repertoires were released. Samples came from the ongoing ImmuneRACE study (first 160 participants) plus 1,254 subjects from 6 global collaborators. A de-identified subject ID, COVID-19 status, age in years and sex were almost always included in the sample metadata. Where HLA class I and class II types were available, the types were taken from metadata supplied by the sample provider, not from assay-based typing.

The collaborating institutions used their own protocols to collect whole blood in K2EDTA tubes. For TCRbeta analysis, collaborators shipped samples as frozen whole blood, isolated PBMCs, or DNA extracted from either of those sample types. This clone came up once. It has no known antigen specificity. No per-base quality is available; no much larger clone lies one base away. The paper as a whole reports these results and caveats: Clinical and demographic metadata were provided uncurated, with the amount varying by source and participant.

Counted from cysteine to phenylalanine, this CDR3 has 15 amino acids. CDR3 DNA only is kept here, 45 bases in frame from base 1. The trim is 5 bases for V and 2 bases for J, with a gap of 14 bases between the germline ends. Per the germline V gene (reference sequence), LNHDA is the CDR1 and SQIVND is the CDR2. TCRbeta CDR3 regions were amplified from genomic DNA by means of the immunoSEQ Assay, a bias-controlled multiplex PCR. Turning to the authors' computational methods: The number of nucleated cells in each sample was estimated by amplification of reference gene primers within the assay. To quantify the absolute abundance of each unique TCRbeta CDR3 rearrangement, sequence reads were collapsed and filtered. For each sample, productive Simpson clonality was calculated as the square root of Simpson's diversity index across productive rearrangements. Here the immuneACCESS table is served through TCRdb, limited to in-frame sequences with V and J called. Missing clones are a known gap in these copies; in checked studies unresolved V genes cover under half, and the rest lacks a known reason. D and trimming were read from the DNA, whereas the V and J calls and clone size are those reported in that table. This sample is represented by some 150,000 clones; more than 70% of them were singletons. Of the sample, 2.3% falls within the top ten clones.

The rearranged segments are TRBV19 and TRBJ2-3, with an unclear D gene assignment. This TCR derives from a human donor in a cohort sampled during active COVID-19. The sequencing sample was made of peripheral blood. The nucleotides read TGTGCCAGTAGTCCAACAGCAGGCGCCACAGATACGCAGTATTTT. It encodes CASSPTAGATDTQYF. Reference TRBV19 and TRBJ2-3 genes cover what lies past the CDR3, so the full variable domain is DGGITQSPKYLFRKEGQNVTLSCEQNLNHDAMYWYRQDPGQGLRLIYYSQIVNDFQKGDIAEGYSVSREKKESFPLTVTSAQKNPTAFYLCASSPTAGATDTQYFGPGTRLTVL.